The sequence of this T cell receptor beta chain was determined in a study of blood T cell repertoires in COVID-19. Study-level information: Researchers got acute and convalescent COVID-19 samples from the United States, Italy and Spain. T cells, B-cell-depleted T cells, or PBMCs supplied cDNA or gDNA.

Assay used: immunoSEQ multiplex PCR; TCRdb lists only in-frame clones, some missing. The sample carries approximately 230,000 clones, 87% recorded once. The V and J ends lost 3 bases and 6 bases respectively, with 11 bases between them. The CDR3 is 13 residues long. Germline loops: CDR1 LNHDA, CDR2 SQIVND (reference sequence). This sequence joins TRBV19 and TRBJ1-1, with D unclear. The receptor's source is a man younger than 35 with active or convalescent COVID-19. Sequencing was performed on peripheral blood. CDR3 loop: CASSMLVRAEAFF. In nucleotides, the CDR3 is TGTGCCAGTAGTATGTTAGTGCGGGCTGAAGCTTTCTTT.